Below, one TCR beta chain is given with its context. This entry is derived from a study of blood T cell repertoires in COVID-19. Germline CDR1 reads MNHNS; CDR2 reads SASEGT. The germline V and J ends were trimmed by 2 bases and 0 bases, with 9 bases remaining between them. The CDR3 has 15 amino acids. Profiled with immunoSEQ multiplex PCR; TCRdb holds only in-frame clones, not every one. The data contain roughly 130,000 clones, 90% of them singletons. This sequence originates from a man aged 45-65 years with active COVID-19. V usage is TRBV6-1 and J usage is TRBJ2-3; a possible D gene is TRBD1 (6 bases). Input material: peripheral blood. The DNA of the CDR3 is TGTGCCAGCAGTGAATACGGACAGAGCACAGATACGCAGTATTTT. Amino acid sequence: CASSEYGQSTDTQYF.